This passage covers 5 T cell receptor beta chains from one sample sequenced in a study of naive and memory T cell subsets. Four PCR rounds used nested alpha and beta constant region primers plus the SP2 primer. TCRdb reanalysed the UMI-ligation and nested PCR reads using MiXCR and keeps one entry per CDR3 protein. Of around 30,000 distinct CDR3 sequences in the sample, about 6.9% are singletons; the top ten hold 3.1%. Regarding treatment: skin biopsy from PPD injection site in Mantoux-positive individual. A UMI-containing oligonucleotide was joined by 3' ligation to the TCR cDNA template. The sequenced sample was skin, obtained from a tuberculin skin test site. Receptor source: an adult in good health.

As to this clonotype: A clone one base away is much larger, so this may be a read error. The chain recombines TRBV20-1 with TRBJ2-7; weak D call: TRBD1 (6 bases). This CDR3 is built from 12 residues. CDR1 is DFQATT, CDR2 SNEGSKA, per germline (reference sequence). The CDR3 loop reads CGASYRVHEQYF. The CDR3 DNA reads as TGCGGTGCTTCCTACAGGGTCCACGAGCAGTACTTC.

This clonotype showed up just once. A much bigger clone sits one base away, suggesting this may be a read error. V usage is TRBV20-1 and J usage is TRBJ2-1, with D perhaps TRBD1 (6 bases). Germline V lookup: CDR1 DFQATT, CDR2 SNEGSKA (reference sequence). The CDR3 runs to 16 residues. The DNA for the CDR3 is TGCATTGCTAGAGGTTTGGGGACACACTCCTACAATGAGCAGTTCTTC. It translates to CIARGLGTHSYNEQFF.

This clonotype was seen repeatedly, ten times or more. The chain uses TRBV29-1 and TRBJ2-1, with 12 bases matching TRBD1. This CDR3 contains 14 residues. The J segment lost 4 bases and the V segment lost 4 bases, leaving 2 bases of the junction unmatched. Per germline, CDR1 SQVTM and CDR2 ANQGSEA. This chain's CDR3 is CSVGDRGLYNEQFF. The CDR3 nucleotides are TGCAGCGTTGGGGACAGGGGGCTATACAATGAGCAGTTCTTC.

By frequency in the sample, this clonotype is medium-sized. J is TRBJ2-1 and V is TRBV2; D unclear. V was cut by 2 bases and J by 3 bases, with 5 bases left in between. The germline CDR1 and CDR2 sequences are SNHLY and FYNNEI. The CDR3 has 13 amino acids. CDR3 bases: TGTGCCAGCAGTGAATCCGTCTACAATGAGCAGTTCTTC. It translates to CASSESVYNEQFF.

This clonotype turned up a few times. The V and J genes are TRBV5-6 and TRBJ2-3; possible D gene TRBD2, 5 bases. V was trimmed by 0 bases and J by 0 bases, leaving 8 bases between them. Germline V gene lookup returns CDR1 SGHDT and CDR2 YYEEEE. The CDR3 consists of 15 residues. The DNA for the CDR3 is TGTGCCAGCAGCTTGGCGGGAACTAGCACAGATACGCAGTATTTT. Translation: CASSLAGTSTDTQYF. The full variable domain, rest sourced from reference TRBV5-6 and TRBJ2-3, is DAGVTQSPTHLIKTRGQQVTLRCSPKSGHDTVSWYQQALGQGPQFIFQYYEEEERQRGNFPDRFSGHQFPNYSSELNVNALLLGDSALYLCASSLAGTSTDTQYFGPGTRLTVL.